The entry below gives a single T cell receptor (beta chain) sequence along with its context. Its antigen is unidentified. This sample was taken from a study of CXCR3-negative and CXCR3-positive naive CD8 T cells. Study results and caveats: Memory, not naive, CXCR3-negative and CXCR3-positive cells differed in TRBV-TRBJ usage. Higher TRB CDR3 hydrophobicity marked CXCR3-positive naive cells relative to CXCR3-negative naive cells.

The CDR3 is 12 amino acids. Germline CDR1 and CDR2: MNHEY and SMNVEV (reference sequence). The authors made the TRB cDNA libraries by 5' RACE using UMI labels. TCRdb processed the 5' RACE reads again and assigns one entry to each CDR3 protein, with no DNA. The table for this sample gives some 150,000 distinct CDR3 sequences. Naive CD8+ T cells were CD45RO-CCR7+CD27+CD95-. Sequenced sample: naive CXCR3+ CD8+ T cells from blood. As to subset: CD45RO-CCR7+CD27+CD95- naive CD8+ T cells expressing CXCR3 (TNR3+). This clonotype was sampled from a human donor in good health. Some clones in this sample may be carry-over from other donors' samples. The chain employs TRBV27 and TRBJ2-7; with no DNA, the TCRdb D assignment of TRBD1 cannot be verified. The CDR3 region is CASSLGPPGQYF.